This paragraph covers one TCR beta chain sequence. Its target is unknown. These data originate in a study of cytomegalovirus exposure and HLA in healthy donors. Study-wide points: According to a subsequent analysis, TCR clusters identified in the first cohort showed a tendency to co-occur across the approximately 120 validation repertoires. Most TCR sequences proved rare, with some public TCRs found in many donors. Cytomegalovirus status was reportedly diagnosed by the classifier with high sensitivity and specificity.

Trimming removed 3 bases from V and 5 bases from J, with 7 bases in between. Germline CDR1 DFQATT, CDR2 SNEGSKA (reference sequence). The CDR3 extends over 11 amino acids. Repertoires were generated with immunoSEQ multiplex PCR, while TCRdb's copy carries only in-frame clones and drops some. The top ten hold roughly 1.4% of the sample, which has some 130,000 clones, 85% to 90% seen once. This chain uses TRBV20-1 with TRBJ2-5, with D unclear. The sequencing input was PBMCs. The origin of this receptor is a man aged 30 to 45 in good health and CMV-seronegative. The CDR3 spells CSARSGETQYF. In DNA form, the CDR3 reads TGCAGTGCTAGGTCTGGCGAGACCCAGTACTTC.